This note documents a single TCR beta chain sequence. What it binds is not known. Measured with immunoSEQ multiplex PCR; TCRdb has only the in-frame clones, and not every one. There are under 200,000 clones in the sample; 75% to 95% occur only once, and about 1.6% lies in the top ten. The source of the sample is a study of T cell responses to AZD1222 COVID-19 vaccine. Study-level background: Both about-4-week and about-12-week second-dose recipients were combined.

Study results and limitations: The donor group comprised mostly white British people and more females; the analysis possibly underestimated clonal diversity. There were repertoire samples only from the period after the peak T cell response. The span of vaccine-associated CD4 TCRs extended across spike, with dominance at 160-218 and 743-854.

This receptor was obtained from an adult in good health. Sample: peripheral blood, taken on day 0 of AZD1222 vaccination.

The CDR3 loop reads CASSPDSGGYNEQFF. CDR3 in DNA: TGTGCCAGCAGCCCCGATAGCGGGGGCTACAATGAGCAGTTCTTC. This chain connects TRBV7-3 to TRBJ2-1; 9 bases map to TRBD2. CDR3 length equals 15 residues. V gave up 5 bases and J gave up 3 bases; unmatched junction bases: 5. Germline CDR1 SGHTA, CDR2 FQGTGA. Together with reference TRBV7-3 and TRBJ2-1, the CDR3 gives the full variable domain: GAGVSQTPSNKVTEKGKYVELRCDPISGHTALYWYRQSLGQGPEFLIYFQGTGAADDSGLPNDRFFAVRPEGSVSTLKIQRTERGDSAVYLCASSPDSGGYNEQFFGPGTRLTVL.